These 23 T cell receptor beta chains were sequenced from one sample in a study of cytomegalovirus exposure and HLA in healthy donors. The primer mix had 60 Vbeta and 13 Jbeta primers. Libraries were prepared by immunoSEQ multiplex PCR; TCRdb keeps only in-frame clonotypes and omits some of them. The table includes about 210,000 clones, about 85% detected once. The sample comprised PBMCs. These TCRs come from a girl aged 2 to 9 in good health and CMV-seronegative.

The chain recombines TRBV7-8 with TRBJ2-1, with 8 positions matching TRBD1. The CDR3 length is 12 residues. From germline, CDR1 is SGHVS and CDR2 FQNEAQ. V was pared by 2 bases and J by 12 bases, with 3 bases of the junction left unmatched. The CDR3 coding sequence is TGTGCCAGCAGCTTACCACAGGGGGGGCAGTTCTTC. This encodes CASSLPQGGQFF.

The chain uses TRBV2 and TRBJ1-5, with D maybe TRBD1 (5 bases). The CDR3 contains 13 residues. The V end was cut by 7 bases, the J end by 6 bases, with 13 bases between. CDR1 and CDR2 from the germline V gene are SNHLY and FYNNEI. CDR3 in DNA: TGTGCCAGCACCGAGACTAGGGGTCAGCCCCAGCATTTT. Amino acids: CASTETRGQPQHF.

V and J are TRBV27 and TRBJ1-5; the D gene is possibly TRBD1 (6 bases). The CDR3 contains 14 residues. Germline CDR1 MNHEY, CDR2 SMNVEV (reference sequence). Trimming took off 6 bases at V and 3 bases at J, with 12 bases between the two ends. CDR3 sequence reads: CASRGQFFNQPQHF. CDR3 nucleotides: TGTGCCAGCAGAGGACAGTTTTTCAATCAGCCCCAGCATTTT.

The chain joins TRBV27 to TRBJ1-5; D perhaps matches TRBD1 (5 bases). V dropped 0 bases and J dropped 4 bases, with 10 bases sitting between them. CDR3 length: 15 amino acids. Germline CDR1 reads MNHEY; CDR2 reads SMNVEV (reference sequence). The CDR3 DNA reads as TGTGCCAGCAGTTTATCGCGGGGCGGGAATCAGCCCCAGCATTTT. The encoded protein is CASSLSRGGNQPQHF.

This clone is a singleton in its sample. The chain uses TRBV7-2 and TRBJ1-5; D remains ambiguous. V dropped 0 bases and J dropped 1 base, with 13 bases sitting between them. CDR3 length equals 17 residues. From germline, CDR1 is SGHTA and CDR2 FQGNSA. CDR3 bases: TGTGCCAGCAGCTTAGCCCTACAGAGTCAAAGCAATCAGCCCCAGCATTTT. It encodes CASSLALQSQSNQPQHF.

On this clone: This CDR3 is also generated by other DNA sequences in the sample. The gene calls are TRBV19 and TRBJ1-2; TRBD1 matches 10 bases. In germline, CDR1 is LNHDA, CDR2 SQIVND (reference sequence). This CDR3 has 13 residues. Trimming took 9 bases from V and 5 from J; bases not matched to a gene: 6. The CDR3 DNA reads TGTGCCAGCCGGGACAGGGGCCCTTATGGCTACACCTTC. Translating it yields CASRDRGPYGYTF.

The J gene is TRBJ2-3, the V gene TRBV2, with no clear D. Trimming cost V 4 bases and J 8 bases, with 10 bases left between them. The germline V gene encodes CDR1 SNHLY and CDR2 FYNNEI. The CDR3 contains 12 residues. The CDR3 sequence: CASSALQFTQYF. CDR3 nucleotides: TGTGCCAGCAGTGCCCTGCAGTTTACGCAGTATTTT.

V and J are TRBV6-1 and TRBJ2-7; 12 nucleotides align to TRBD2. After removal of 9 bases from V and 2 bases from J, the junction contained 2 bases not matched to a gene. The CDR3 extends over 13 amino acids. Germline values: CDR1 MNHNS, CDR2 SASEGT. The CDR3 sequence: CASRLAGAYEQYF. The CDR3 nucleotides are TGTGCCAGTCGACTAGCGGGGGCCTACGAGCAGTACTTC.

The rearrangement links TRBV11-2 to TRBJ2-5, with TRBD1 matching 9 bases. The CDR3 is made up of 14 amino acids. Germline lookup yields CDR1 SGHAT and CDR2 FQNNGV. The junction had 8 bases not matched to a gene; V was cut back by 7 bases and J by 5 bases. As DNA, the CDR3 is TGTGCCAGCACCAACGCGGACAGGGGTGAGACCCAGTACTTC. It yields the protein CASTNADRGETQYF. The complete variable domain, with remaining parts taken from reference TRBV11-2 and TRBJ2-5, reads EAGVAQSPRYKIIEKRQSVAFWCNPISGHATLYWYQQILGQGPKLLIQFQNNGVVDDSQLPKDRFSAERLKGVDSTLKIQPAKLEDSAVYLCASTNADRGETQYFGPGTRLLVL.

This chain links TRBV5-6 with TRBJ1-6; TRBD1 aligns across 8 bases. The CDR3 contains 17 residues. With 6 bases clipped from V and 9 bases from J, the junction kept 17 bases outside the gene matches. Germline CDR1 SGHDT, CDR2 YYEEEE. CDR3 sequence: CASTRQGPLWNGSPLHF. The CDR3 DNA follows: TGTGCCAGCACAAGACAGGGGCCCCTATGGAATGGTTCACCCCTCCACTTT.

The V call is TRBV2, the J call TRBJ1-2; TRBD1 matches at 8 bases. The J segment lost 3 bases and the V segment lost 4 bases, leaving 10 bases of the junction unmatched. The V gene's germline CDR1 is SNHLY and CDR2 FYNNEI. This CDR3 has 16 residues. CDR3 nucleotides: TGTGCCAGCAGTGCCCCGGACAGGGAAGGGTACTATGGCTACACCTTC. Amino acids: CASSAPDREGYYGYTF.

This chain uses TRBV7-3 with TRBJ2-7; D not resolved. The germline V gene encodes CDR1 SGHTA and CDR2 FQGTGA. The CDR3 is 14 amino acids. V was clipped by 3 bases and J by 2 bases, with 11 bases between them. CDR3: CASSLQLQAYEQYF. CDR3 in DNA: TGTGCCAGCAGCTTGCAACTGCAAGCCTACGAGCAGTACTTC.

The gene calls are TRBV11-3 and TRBJ1-1; D gene uncertain. The V gene's germline CDR1 is SGHNT and CDR2 YENEEA. V gave up 4 bases and J gave up 3 bases, with 9 bases separating them. There are 13 residues in the CDR3. In DNA form, the CDR3 reads TGTGCCAGCAGCTCCCGGGTTGACACTGAAGCTTTCTTT. This gives the protein CASSSRVDTEAFF.

The rearrangement joins TRBV27 to TRBJ1-1, with D perhaps TRBD1 (5 bases). The ends were cut back, 7 bases at V and 6 bases at J, with 15 bases in the middle. Per the germline V gene, CDR1 is MNHEY and CDR2 is SMNVEV (reference sequence). This CDR3 is built from 13 residues. The CDR3 DNA reads as TGTGCCAGCATGCGGTCCGGGGGTTCTGAAGCTTTCTTT. Protein: CASMRSGGSEAFF.

The chain is built from TRBV30 and TRBJ2-7, with 10 bases fitting TRBD1. The CDR3 totals 14 residues. Germline CDR1 reads GTSNPN; CDR2 reads SVGIG (reference sequence). The junction had 3 bases not matched to a gene; V was cut back by 3 bases and J by 1 base. CDR3: CAWRWTGGSYEQYF. The DNA of the CDR3 is TGTGCCTGGAGGTGGACAGGGGGTTCCTACGAGCAGTACTTC. Based on the CDR3 plus reference TRBV30 and TRBJ2-7, the full variable domain is SQTIHQWPATLVQPVGSPLSLECTVEGTSNPNLYWYRQAAGRGLQLLFYSVGIGQISSEVPQNLSASRPQDRQFILSSKKLLLSDSGFYLCAWRWTGGSYEQYFGPGTRLTVT.

Notes on this clone: At one of its ends the junction is not consistent with the germline gene, which may arise from a read error. V and J are TRBV14 and TRBJ2-7; 7 bases are shared with TRBD2. The CDR3 runs to 16 residues. CDR1 and CDR2 from the germline V gene are SGHDN and FVKESK. The CDR3 region has the DNA TGTGCCAGCAGCGAAGAGGCTAGCGGACCTTTTTACGAGCAGTACTTC. Amino acid sequence: CASSEEASGPFYEQYF.

Comments on this clone: An end of the junction does not agree with germline; a read error may underlie this. The chain has TRBV6-1 and TRBJ2-7; D perhaps matches TRBD2 (6 bases). The germline V gene has CDR1 MNHNS and CDR2 SASEGT. This CDR3 region has 13 residues. As DNA, the CDR3 is TGTGCCAGCAGTTCGACCCCGGTCGGGGGAAAGGACTTC. It codes for CASSSTPVGGKDF.

The chain is built from TRBV11-2 and TRBJ2-5; no firm D call. The closer fit of TRBJ2-7 to the DNA end suggests the J call may be wrong. Germline V gene lookup returns CDR1 SGHAT and CDR2 FQNNGV. The CDR3 runs to 14 residues. As DNA, the CDR3 is TGTGCCAGCAGCTTAGGGCAGGCCTCCTACGAGCAGTACTTC. Translation: CASSLGQASYEQYF.

The chain has TRBV6-5 and TRBJ1-1; D ambiguous. This CDR3 comprises 13 residues. The ends were cut back, 4 bases at V and 2 bases at J, with 8 bases in the middle. Germline lookup yields CDR1 MNHEY and CDR2 SVGAGI. The CDR3 DNA reads TGTGCCAGCAGTTTTTTCAGAAACACTGAAGCTTTCTTT. Amino acids: CASSFFRNTEAFF.

The V gene is TRBV10-3, the J gene TRBJ2-7; weak D call: TRBD1 (6 bases). V was clipped by 5 bases and J by 7 bases, with 12 bases between them. The CDR3 loop spans 12 amino acids. The germline CDR1 and CDR2 sequences are ENHRY and SYGVKD. The CDR3 sequence is CAISPGTTEQYF. CDR3 coding DNA: TGTGCCATCAGTCCCGGGACAACGGAGCAGTACTTC.

The chain uses TRBV5-1 and TRBJ2-5; TRBD1 aligns across 7 bases. Germline-derived CDR1 and CDR2 are SGHRS and YFSETQ. The trim removed 6 bases at V and 1 base at J, leaving 9 bases unmatched. The CDR3 is made up of 15 amino acids. The CDR3 sequence is CASIATGQSQETQYF. DNA of the CDR3: TGCGCCAGCATCGCGACGGGACAGTCCCAAGAGACCCAGTACTTC.

This clone was seen only once. The chain couples TRBV4-1 to TRBJ2-3; maybe TRBD1 (6 bases). The CDR3 is 18 amino acids. With 0 bases removed from V and 2 bases from J, the gap between germline ends came to 18 bases. Germline values: CDR1 MGHRA, CDR2 YSYEKL. The CDR3 spells CASSQDEYAGAFTDTQYF. The CDR3 bases are TGCGCCAGCAGCCAAGATGAATACGCAGGGGCTTTCACAGATACGCAGTATTTT.

This clone was recorded once. This sequence joins TRBV12-5 and TRBJ2-3; TRBD2 agrees at 11 bases. Unmatched junction bases numbered 5, after V lost 7 bases and J lost 2 bases. Per germline, CDR1 LGHNT and CDR2 FRNRAP. The CDR3 has 15 amino acids. The CDR3 reads CASAPLAGVTDTQYF. CDR3 sequence (DNA): TGTGCTAGTGCCCCACTAGCGGGGGTCACAGATACGCAGTATTTT.